A single sample is the source of the 27 T cell receptor beta chains below, sequenced in a study of blood T cell repertoires in COVID-19. The table came from immunoSEQ multiplex PCR; TCRdb's copy has only in-frame clones and leaves some out. Of about 89,000 clones in the sample, over 65% were seen once. Sequenced material: peripheral blood. The receptors derive from a human donor in a cohort sampled during active COVID-19.

This clone was counted between two and nine times. The rearrangement links TRBV2 to TRBJ2-5; 8 bases match TRBD2. This CDR3 has 14 residues. The junction had 8 bases not matched to a gene; V was cut back by 10 bases and J by 1 base. Germline loops: CDR1 SNHLY, CDR2 FYNNEI. The CDR3 DNA reads as TGTGCCACCCGACGAGCGGGGGCCCAAGAGACCCAGTACTTC. Its translation is CATRRAGAQETQYF.

This clone appeared a few times. V and J are TRBV7-3 and TRBJ2-7; 11 bases are a match to TRBD2. Germline CDR1 SGHTA, CDR2 FQGTGA. The length of the CDR3 is 15 residues. Germline trimming cut 3 bases from V and 5 bases from J; bases unmatched to any gene: 6. The CDR3 DNA reads as TGTGCCAGCAGCTTGACTAGCGGGGCCCTAGACGAGCAGTACTTC. Protein: CASSLTSGALDEQYF.

The chain carries TRBV7-8 and TRBJ2-3; no firm D call. V was shortened by 2 bases and J by 3 bases, with 3 bases between the two germline ends. In germline, CDR1 is SGHVS, CDR2 FQNEAQ. There are 12 residues in the CDR3. The chain's CDR3 is CASSLHTDTQYF. In nucleotides, the CDR3 is TGTGCCAGCAGCTTACATACAGATACGCAGTATTTT.

In DNA, the CDR3 is TGTGCCAGCAGCTTGGGGGACAGGGTGGCCTACGAGCAGTACTTC. This translates into CASSLGDRVAYEQYF. The chain uses TRBV5-6 and TRBJ2-7; 9 bases agree with TRBD1. Germline V gene sequence: CDR1 SGHDT, CDR2 YYEEEE. Trimming cost V 0 bases and J 2 bases; bases outside gene matches: 3. The CDR3 has 15 amino acids. The full variable domain, in which reference TRBV5-6 and TRBJ2-7 provide the parts outside the CDR3, is DAGVTQSPTHLIKTRGQQVTLRCSPKSGHDTVSWYQQALGQGPQFIFQYYEEEERQRGNFPDRFSGHQFPNYSSELNVNALLLGDSALYLCASSLGDRVAYEQYFGPGTRLTVT.

This rearrangement joins TRBV7-9 to TRBJ2-1, with 8 bases identical to TRBD1. Germline CDR1 and CDR2: SEHNR and FQNEAQ (reference sequence). Trimming cost V 2 bases and J 9 bases; bases outside gene matches: 9. The CDR3 loop spans 15 amino acids. The CDR3 is CASSLTGGNSGEQFF. CDR3 nucleotides: TGTGCCAGCAGCTTAACAGGGGGGAATTCCGGTGAGCAGTTCTTC. Complete variable domain (other parts from reference TRBV7-9 and TRBJ2-1): DTGVSQNPRHKITKRGQNVTFRCDPISEHNRLYWYRQTLGQGPEFLTYFQNEAQLEKSRLLSDRFSAERPKGSFSTLEIQRTEQGDSAMYLCASSLTGGNSGEQFFGPGTRLTVL.

This clone was recorded at least ten times. This sequence joins TRBV2 and TRBJ1-5, with 10 bases fitting TRBD1. Germline V gene data show CDR1 as SNHLY and CDR2 as FYNNEI. This CDR3 region has 13 residues. The V gene end was trimmed by 6 bases and the J gene end by 7 bases; junction bases not matched to a gene: 3. CDR3 sequence: CASSGQGDQPQHF. For the CDR3, the DNA is TGTGCCAGCAGCGGACAGGGGGACCAGCCCCAGCATTTT.

The V call is TRBV27, the J call TRBJ1-1; 8 nucleotides match TRBD1. The J segment lost 6 bases and the V segment lost 3 bases, leaving 12 bases of the junction unmatched. Germline-derived CDR1 and CDR2 are MNHEY and SMNVEV (reference sequence). The CDR3 length is 16 residues. The CDR3 nucleotides are TGTGCCAGCAGTTTCCGGACAGGGAGTAGAAGGGCTGAAGCTTTCTTT. Its protein product is CASSFRTGSRRAEAFF.

The chain employs TRBV5-1 and TRBJ2-5; 13 bases map to TRBD2. Germline lookup yields CDR1 SGHRS and CDR2 YFSETQ. Trimming took 4 bases from V and 2 from J; bases not matched to a gene: 17. The CDR3 contains 20 residues. In DNA form, the CDR3 reads TGCGCCAGCAGCCGAACTAGCGGGAGGGCCCTGGCACAGAGACAAGAGACCCAGTACTTC. Its translation: CASSRTSGRALAQRQETQYF.

This clone has a count of ten or more. This chain connects TRBV7-3 to TRBJ1-2; D remains ambiguous. The CDR3 is 15 residues long. Germline CDR1 is SGHTA and CDR2 is FQGTGA. Trimming removed 1 base from V and 4 bases from J, with 13 bases in between. The CDR3 DNA is TGTGCCAGCAGCTTAAAAAGGCAGGCAGCCTATGGCTACACCTTC. This sequence encodes CASSLKRQAAYGYTF.

The chain employs TRBV28 and TRBJ2-7; the D gene is possibly TRBD2 (5 bases). The ends were cut back, 3 bases at V and 0 bases at J, with 9 bases in the middle. The CDR3 is made up of 14 amino acids. Germline V gene sequence: CDR1 MDHEN, CDR2 SYDVKM. CDR3 region: CASSFPRASYEQYF. DNA of the CDR3: TGTGCCAGCAGTTTTCCGCGGGCCTCCTACGAGCAGTACTTC.

The rearrangement links TRBV9 to TRBJ1-1, with D hard to call. The CDR3 contains 14 residues. Looked up from germline, CDR1 is SGDLS and CDR2 is YYNGEE. Between the trimmed V and J ends, which lost 0 bases and 2 bases, there was a span of 8 bases. In DNA form, the CDR3 reads TGTGCCAGCAGCGTAGCTCCCGTCAACACTGAAGCTTTCTTT. This gives the protein CASSVAPVNTEAFF.

This sequence joins TRBV27 and TRBJ2-1, with TRBD1 matching over 9 bases. The V segment lost 5 bases and the J segment 1 base; nucleotides outside the gene matches: 9. Germline CDR1 and CDR2: MNHEY and SMNVEV (reference sequence). The CDR3 loop spans 17 amino acids. The CDR3 spells CASSLRTGEGSYNEQFF. Written as DNA, the CDR3 is TGTGCCAGCAGTCTCCGGACAGGGGAAGGATCCTACAATGAGCAGTTCTTC.

This sequence joins TRBV5-1 and TRBJ2-3; D might be TRBD1 (6 bases). Deletions cut 0 bases from V and 1 base from J, with 6 bases between. Looked up from germline, CDR1 is SGHRS and CDR2 is YFSETQ. The CDR3 covers 14 residues. The CDR3 spells CASSLGGRTDTQYF. CDR3 nucleotide sequence: TGCGCCAGCAGCTTGGGGGGGCGCACAGATACGCAGTATTTT.

The chain joins TRBV30 to TRBJ2-1, with 8 bases identical to TRBD2. The V segment lost 5 bases and the J segment 8 bases; nucleotides outside the gene matches: 8. The CDR3 loop spans 13 amino acids. Germline V gene data show CDR1 as GTSNPN and CDR2 as SVGIG (reference sequence). The CDR3 protein is CAWSAGGLDEQFF. In DNA form, the CDR3 reads TGTGCCTGGTCTGCGGGAGGACTCGATGAGCAGTTCTTC.

The V gene is TRBV19, the J gene TRBJ2-1, with TRBD2 matching 9 bases. Trimming removed 8 bases from V and 2 bases from J; junction bases left unmatched: 7. CDR1 and CDR2 from the germline V gene are LNHDA and SQIVND (reference sequence). This CDR3 comprises 15 residues. CDR3 amino acids: CASSLASGTYNEQFF. The CDR3 region has the DNA TGTGCCAGTTCTCTGGCTAGCGGGACCTACAATGAGCAGTTCTTC.

The chain couples TRBV28 to TRBJ2-7; TRBD2 aligns across 7 bases. J lost 7 bases, V lost 5 bases, and 14 bases had no gene match. Germline V gives CDR1 MDHEN, CDR2 SYDVKM. The CDR3 contains 15 residues. The CDR3 DNA follows: TGTGCCAGCAGTGGGGCCGCGGGAGCGGTGCCTGAGCAGTACTTC. Its protein product is CASSGAAGAVPEQYF.

This clone was observed a handful of times. The chain is built from TRBV18 and TRBJ2-2; 7 bases are shared with TRBD1. V trimming: 4 bases; J trimming: 5 bases; junction bases outside the gene matches: 7. Germline V lookup: CDR1 KGHSH, CDR2 LQKENI. The CDR3 length is 15 residues. The CDR3 is CASSLDRVWTGELFF. The CDR3 bases are TGTGCCAGCTCACTTGACAGGGTCTGGACCGGGGAGCTGTTTTTT.

This sequence joins TRBV28 and TRBJ1-1; a weak D match, TRBD1 (5 bases). Germline loops: CDR1 MDHEN, CDR2 SYDVKM. This CDR3 is built from 15 residues. V shed 7 bases and J shed 0 bases, with 15 bases lying between them. In nucleotides, the CDR3 is TGTGCCAGCACCACTCTCGGGGGGATGAACACTGAAGCTTTCTTT. Encoded protein: CASTTLGGMNTEAFF. The complete variable domain, with remaining parts taken from reference TRBV28 and TRBJ1-1, reads DVKVTQSSRYLVKRTGEKVFLECVQDMDHENMFWYRQDPGLGLRLIYFSYDVKMKEKGDIPEGYSVSREKKERFSLILESASTNQTSMYLCASTTLGGMNTEAFFGQGTRLTVV.

The chain combines TRBV4-1 with TRBJ2-7; the match to TRBD2 covers 8 bases. Germline V gene data show CDR1 as MGHRA and CDR2 as YSYEKL. The CDR3 is 15 residues long. The J segment lost 5 bases and the V segment lost 1 base, leaving 7 bases of the junction unmatched. The chain's CDR3 is CASSQVGTRENEQYF. CDR3 bases: TGCGCCAGCAGCCAAGTCGGGACTAGGGAAAACGAGCAGTACTTC.

The V call is TRBV5-1, the J call TRBJ2-7, with 9 bases that match TRBD1. Per the germline V gene, CDR1 is SGHRS and CDR2 is YFSETQ. The V gene end was trimmed by 0 bases and the J gene end by 0 bases; junction bases not matched to a gene: 7. This CDR3 region has 17 residues. The chain's CDR3 is CASSLGAGTGSSYEQYF. The CDR3 DNA reads as TGCGCCAGCAGCTTGGGCGCCGGGACAGGGAGCTCCTACGAGCAGTACTTC.

The chain links TRBV6-5 to TRBJ2-3; D perhaps matches TRBD1 (5 bases). The V gene lost 4 bases and the J gene lost 5 bases, with 13 bases spanning the gap. Germline CDR1 MNHEY, CDR2 SVGAGI. This CDR3 region has 14 residues. Here the CDR3 reads CASSFRGRGDTQYF. CDR3 nucleotide sequence: TGTGCCAGCAGTTTTAGGGGTAGGGGAGATACGCAGTATTTT.

This clone was seen only a few times. The same CDR3 is also encoded by other DNA sequences in this sample. The chain employs TRBV15 and TRBJ2-7, with 8 bases fitting TRBD1. The CDR3 runs to 13 residues. CDR1 and CDR2 (germline): LNHNV, YYDKDF (reference sequence). Trimming took 3 bases from V and 7 from J; bases not matched to a gene: 5. The CDR3 DNA is TGTGCCACCAGCAGGGACAGGGATAGTGAGCAGTACTTC. Encoded protein: CATSRDRDSEQYF.

This sequence joins TRBV10-2 and TRBJ1-2; maybe TRBD1 (5 bases). This CDR3 region has 12 residues. V lost 3 bases and J 10 bases, leaving 12 bases between the germline ends. Per germline, CDR1 WSHSY and CDR2 SAAADI. The CDR3, as DNA: TGCGCCAGCAGTGACAGGGCTCCAGACTACACCTTC. As protein: CASSDRAPDYTF.

The chain is built from TRBV5-1 and TRBJ2-7, with 9 bases lining up with TRBD1. The CDR3 consists of 15 residues. CDR1 and CDR2 (germline): SGHRS, YFSETQ. The junction had 3 bases not matched to a gene; V was cut back by 0 bases and J by 2 bases. The CDR3 DNA reads as TGCGCCAGCAGCTTGGTGGGGGACAGGGCCTACGAGCAGTACTTC. This gives the protein CASSLVGDRAYEQYF.

This chain links TRBV11-2 with TRBJ2-1; tentatively, D is TRBD1 (5 bases). The CDR3 consists of 14 residues. From germline, CDR1 is SGHAT and CDR2 FQNNGV. V was clipped by 7 bases and J by 4 bases, with 14 bases between them. The CDR3 nucleotides read TGTGCCAGCACCCCATGGGGCGGTTACAATGAGCAGTTCTTC. Translated: CASTPWGGYNEQFF.

J is TRBJ2-4 and V is TRBV28; TRBD2 matches 7 bases. The CDR3 is 16 amino acids. Losses at the gene ends were 4 bases for V and 3 bases for J; bases not matched to a gene: 9. CDR1 MDHEN and CDR2 SYDVKM come from the germline V gene. CDR3 coding DNA: TGTGCCAGCAGTTCGAGCGGGAAGAAAATCAAAAACATTCAGTACTTC. Residues: CASSSSGKKIKNIQYF.

The chain links TRBV19 to TRBJ2-5; the match to TRBD1 covers 7 bases. V was pared by 4 bases and J by 3 bases, with 2 bases of the junction left unmatched. The CDR3 is 13 amino acids. Germline V CDR1 and CDR2: LNHDA, SQIVND (reference sequence). CDR3 amino acids: CASSTDREETQYF. In DNA, the CDR3 is TGTGCCAGTAGTACCGACAGGGAAGAGACCCAGTACTTC.